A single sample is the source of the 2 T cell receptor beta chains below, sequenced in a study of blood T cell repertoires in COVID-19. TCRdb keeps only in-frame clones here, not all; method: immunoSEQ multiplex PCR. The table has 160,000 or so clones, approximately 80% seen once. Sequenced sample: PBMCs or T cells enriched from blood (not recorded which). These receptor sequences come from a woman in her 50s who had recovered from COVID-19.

CDR3 sequence reads: CSASERLAGANEQFF. The CDR3 region has the DNA TGCAGTGCTAGTGAACGACTAGCGGGGGCCAATGAGCAGTTCTTC. The J gene is TRBJ2-1, the V gene TRBV20-1, with 12 positions matching TRBD2. Looked up from germline, CDR1 is DFQATT and CDR2 is SNEGSKA (reference sequence). The trim removed 3 bases at V and 6 bases at J, leaving 6 bases unmatched. The CDR3 runs to 15 residues.

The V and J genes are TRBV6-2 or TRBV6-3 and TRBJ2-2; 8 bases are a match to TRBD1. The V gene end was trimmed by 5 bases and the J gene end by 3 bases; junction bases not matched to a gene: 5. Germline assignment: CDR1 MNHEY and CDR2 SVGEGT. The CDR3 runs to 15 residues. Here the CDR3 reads CASSRQGFDTGELFF. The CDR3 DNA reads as TGTGCCAGCAGTCGACAGGGGTTTGACACCGGGGAGCTGTTTTTT.